This TCR beta chain was recorded in a study of blood T cell repertoires in COVID-19. Study-wide background: From T cells, B-cell-depleted T cells, or PBMCs came the material, which was cDNA or gDNA.

The germline V and J ends were trimmed by 5 bases and 0 bases, with 8 bases remaining between them. CDR1 is LNHDA, CDR2 SQIVND, per germline (reference sequence). This CDR3 is 15 amino acids long. The table came from immunoSEQ multiplex PCR; TCRdb's copy has only in-frame clones and leaves some out. The table includes fewer than 250,000 clones, about 82% detected once. Sequencing was performed on peripheral blood. This clonotype was obtained from a woman in her sixties with active or convalescent COVID-19. The chain couples TRBV19 to TRBJ2-6; D is undetermined. CDR3 in DNA: TGTGCCAGTAGTCCTCGCAGCTCTGGGGCCAACGTCCTGACTTTC. Encoded protein: CASSPRSSGANVLTF. The complete variable domain, with remaining parts taken from reference TRBV19 and TRBJ2-6, reads DGGITQSPKYLFRKEGQNVTLSCEQNLNHDAMYWYRQDPGQGLRLIYYSQIVNDFQKGDIAEGYSVSREKKESFPLTVTSAQKNPTAFYLCASSPRSSGANVLTFGAGSRLTVL.